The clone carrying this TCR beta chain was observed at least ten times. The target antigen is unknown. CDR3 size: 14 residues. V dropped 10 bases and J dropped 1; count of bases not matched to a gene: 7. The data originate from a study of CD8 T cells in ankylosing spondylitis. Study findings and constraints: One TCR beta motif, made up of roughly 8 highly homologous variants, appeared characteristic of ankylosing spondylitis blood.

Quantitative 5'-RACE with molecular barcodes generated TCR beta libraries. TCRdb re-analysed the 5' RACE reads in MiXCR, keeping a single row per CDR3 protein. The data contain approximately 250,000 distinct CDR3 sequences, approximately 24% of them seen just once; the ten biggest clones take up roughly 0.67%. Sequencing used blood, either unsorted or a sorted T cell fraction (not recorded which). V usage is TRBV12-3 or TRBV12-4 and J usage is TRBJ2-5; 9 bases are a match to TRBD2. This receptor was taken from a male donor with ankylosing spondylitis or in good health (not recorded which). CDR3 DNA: TGTGCCACCGGGACTAGCTTGCTCCAAGAGACCCAGTACTTC. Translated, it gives CATGTSLLQETQYF.